Given below is one T cell receptor (beta chain) in context. The data derive from a study of cytomegalovirus exposure and HLA in healthy donors. Libraries were prepared by immunoSEQ multiplex PCR; TCRdb keeps only in-frame clonotypes and omits some of them. The table records about 360,000 clones, roughly 88% of them present only once. The donors formed part of the approximately 120-subject validation cohort, distinct from the roughly 630-subject first cohort. What was sequenced was PBMCs. This TCR was recovered from a woman between 18 and 30 years old in good health and CMV-seronegative.

As DNA, the CDR3 is TGTGCCAGCAGCCCTCGACAGGGAAGAAATGAGCAGTTCTTC. This gives the protein CASSPRQGRNEQFF. This chain links TRBV27 with TRBJ2-1; 7 bases map to TRBD1. Per the germline V gene, CDR1 is MNHEY and CDR2 is SMNVEV (reference sequence). V was clipped by 6 bases and J by 7 bases; unmatched bases: 9. The length of the CDR3 is 14 residues.